The 26 T cell receptor beta chains in this list originate from one sample, sequenced in a study of T cell responses to AZD1222 COVID-19 vaccine. The method was immunoSEQ multiplex PCR; TCRdb's version includes in-frame clones alone and lacks a portion of them. Among roughly 70,000 clones, around 86% were seen once, and the ten largest hold about 2.7%. The specimen comprised peripheral blood, sampled on day 0 of AZD1222 vaccination. The origin of the receptors is an adult in good health.

The chain employs TRBV30 and TRBJ1-2; D unresolved. Between the trimmed V and J ends, which lost 0 bases and 3 bases, there was a span of 11 bases. The CDR3 totals 14 residues. Germline-derived CDR1 and CDR2 are GTSNPN and SVGIG (reference sequence). The CDR3 spells CAWSVRPIDYGYTF. The DNA of the CDR3 is TGTGCCTGGAGTGTCCGGCCGATTGACTATGGCTACACCTTC.

This clone was seen only once. V gene TRBV11-2 combines with J gene TRBJ2-7, with a possible D match to TRBD1 (5 bases). The CDR3 sequence is 14 residues long. The germline CDR1 and CDR2 sequences are SGHAT and FQNNGV. V lost 4 bases and J lost 3, with 13 bases in between. CDR3 nucleotides: TGTGCCAGCAGCTGGGGCGGTGGTGGCTACGAGCAGTACTTC. Its translation is CASSWGGGGYEQYF.

The chain has TRBV28 and TRBJ1-4; the match to TRBD1 covers 7 bases. CDR3 length: 14 residues. The V gene end was trimmed by 6 bases and the J gene end by 8 bases; junction bases not matched to a gene: 9. CDR1 is MDHEN and CDR2 is SYDVKM in the germline V gene. The CDR3 nucleotides read TGTGCCAGCAGATCGAGACAGGGAACCGAAAAACTGTTTTTT. It translates to CASRSRQGTEKLFF.

The chain employs TRBV2 and TRBJ1-1, with D uncertain. The ends were cut back, 2 bases at V and 4 bases at J, with 14 bases in the middle. The CDR3 has 15 residues. The germline V gene has CDR1 SNHLY and CDR2 FYNNEI. CDR3 coding DNA: TGTGCCAGCAGTGAACCCGGGCTAGCGGGCACTGAAGCTTTCTTT. Translation gives CASSEPGLAGTEAFF. The full variable domain, in which reference TRBV2 and TRBJ1-1 provide the parts outside the CDR3, is EPEVTQTPSHQVTQMGQEVILRCVPISNHLYFYWYRQILGQKVEFLVSFYNNEISEKSEIFDDQFSVERPDGSNFTLKIRSTKLEDSAMYFCASSEPGLAGTEAFFGQGTRLTVV.

This clone appeared once. V is TRBV28 and J is TRBJ2-1; 12 nucleotides line up with TRBD2. V shed 5 bases and J 3 bases; nucleotides not matched to a gene: 5. Germline-derived CDR1 and CDR2 are MDHEN and SYDVKM. The CDR3 contains 16 residues. As DNA, the CDR3 is TGTGCCAGCAGTCGACTAGCGGGAGCGCTCTACAATGAGCAGTTCTTC. It translates to CASSRLAGALYNEQFF. The full variable domain, completed using reference TRBV28 and TRBJ2-1, is DVKVTQSSRYLVKRTGEKVFLECVQDMDHENMFWYRQDPGLGLRLIYFSYDVKMKEKGDIPEGYSVSREKKERFSLILESASTNQTSMYLCASSRLAGALYNEQFFGPGTRLTVL.

The genes are TRBV2 and TRBJ1-1; D remains unclear. Germline V gene data show CDR1 as SNHLY and CDR2 as FYNNEI. The CDR3 consists of 13 residues. V shed 10 bases and J shed 0 bases, with 12 bases lying between them. The CDR3 DNA follows: TGTGCCACCAAGCTGGTTATGAACACTGAAGCTTTCTTT. It is translated as CATKLVMNTEAFF.

This chain uses TRBV29-1 with TRBJ2-7, with D maybe TRBD1 (6 bases). Looked up from germline, CDR1 is SQVTM and CDR2 is ANQGSEA. V lost 4 bases and J lost 2, with 18 bases in between. This CDR3 region has 15 residues. CDR3 nucleotide sequence: TGCAGCGTTGTTCCCACAGGGTCGGAGGCCTACGAGCAGTACTTC. The encoded protein is CSVVPTGSEAYEQYF.

The V gene is TRBV28, the J gene TRBJ1-4, with D possibly being TRBD1 (6 bases). From germline, CDR1 is MDHEN and CDR2 SYDVKM. V was clipped by 5 bases and J by 8 bases, with 15 bases between them. The CDR3 consists of 14 residues. CDR3 in DNA: TGTGCCAGCAGTCCAGGGGTGAGTCGGGAAAAACTGTTTTTT. Translating gives CASSPGVSREKLFF.

The chain joins TRBV5-1 to TRBJ1-2, with 9 bases lining up with TRBD1. CDR3 size: 14 residues. The junction had 5 bases not matched to a gene; V was cut back by 5 bases and J by 3 bases. The germline CDR1 and CDR2 sequences are SGHRS and YFSETQ. The CDR3 spells CASRERTGDYGYTF. CDR3 nucleotides: TGCGCCAGCAGAGAAAGGACAGGGGACTATGGCTACACCTTC.

The rearrangement uses TRBV27 and TRBJ2-7; 12 bases are a match to TRBD2. The V and J ends lost 8 bases and 6 bases, in that order; junction bases with no gene match: 8. The CDR3 is 14 amino acids. Germline V gene lookup returns CDR1 MNHEY and CDR2 SMNVEV (reference sequence). The CDR3 sequence: CASDPGTSGSEQYF. The DNA for the CDR3 is TGTGCCAGCGACCCCGGGACTAGCGGGTCCGAGCAGTACTTC.

The rearrangement uses TRBV27 and TRBJ1-2, with D uncertain. Germline V lookup: CDR1 MNHEY, CDR2 SMNVEV (reference sequence). V gave up 11 bases and J gave up 0 bases, with 16 bases separating them. The CDR3 spans 14 residues. CDR3 sequence: CASRPGLPNYGYTF. The CDR3 nucleotides are TGTGCCTCTCGCCCCGGACTCCCTAACTATGGCTACACCTTC.

The chain uses TRBV10-3 and TRBJ2-7; TRBD2 is a possible D gene (5 bases). Trimming pared 3 bases from V and 1 base from J, leaving 16 bases between. The CDR3 covers 16 residues. CDR1 is ENHRY and CDR2 is SYGVKD in the germline V gene. Written as DNA, the CDR3 is TGTGCCATCAGTGATCATAGTGGAGGTGGGTCCTACGAGCAGTACTTC. Translation: CAISDHSGGGSYEQYF.

This chain uses TRBV12-3 or TRBV12-4 with TRBJ1-6; no clear D. The germline V and J ends were trimmed by 3 bases and 10 bases, with 7 bases remaining between them. The CDR3 is 12 amino acids. The CDR3 nucleotides read TGTGCCAGCAGTTTTCCCCAATCACCCCTCCACTTT. Its translation is CASSFPQSPLHF.

The rearrangement links TRBV28 to TRBJ1-5; D not certain. CDR1 is MDHEN and CDR2 is SYDVKM in the germline V gene. Between the trimmed V and J ends, which lost 0 bases and 7 bases, there was a span of 7 bases. The CDR3 covers 13 residues. CDR3 coding DNA: TGTGCCAGCAGTTTATGGTTCGGCCAGCCCCAGCATTTT. It is translated as CASSLWFGQPQHF. Complete variable domain (other parts from reference TRBV28 and TRBJ1-5): DVKVTQSSRYLVKRTGEKVFLECVQDMDHENMFWYRQDPGLGLRLIYFSYDVKMKEKGDIPEGYSVSREKKERFSLILESASTNQTSMYLCASSLWFGQPQHFGDGTRLSIL.

J is TRBJ2-3 and V is TRBV6-4; 7 nucleotides match TRBD2. The J segment lost 3 bases and the V segment lost 4 bases, leaving 4 bases of the junction unmatched. The CDR3 is made up of 14 amino acids. Germline V gives CDR1 MRHNA, CDR2 SNTAGT. CDR3 nucleotides: TGTGCCAGCAGTGCAGCGGGATCAACAGATACGCAGTATTTT. Protein sequence: CASSAAGSTDTQYF.

The rearrangement links TRBV5-1 to TRBJ2-7; TRBD1 might be the D (5 bases). The CDR3 runs to 12 residues. V lost 2 bases and J lost 5, with 8 bases in between. Looked up from germline, CDR1 is SGHRS and CDR2 is YFSETQ. CDR3 bases: TGCGCCAGCAGCTTCCCAGGGAACGAGCAGTACTTC. Translating gives CASSFPGNEQYF.

This clone was seen at least ten times. The V call is TRBV12-3 or TRBV12-4, the J call TRBJ2-3; D gene unclear. The CDR3 runs to 13 residues. V lost 6 bases and J lost 9, with 16 bases in between. The CDR3 loop is CASRPSPDQTQYF. The CDR3 nucleotides are TGTGCCAGCAGACCTTCCCCCGACCAAACGCAGTATTTT.

V and J are TRBV6-5 and TRBJ2-7; the D gene is possibly TRBD1 (5 bases). The germline CDR1 and CDR2 sequences are MNHEY and SVGAGI. V dropped 5 bases and J dropped 6 bases, with 11 bases sitting between them. This CDR3 contains 12 residues. The CDR3: CASSPDSFEQYF. The CDR3 bases are TGTGCCAGCAGTCCAGACAGCTTCGAGCAGTACTTC.

This chain links TRBV28 with TRBJ2-4; 7 bases agree with TRBD2. The length of the CDR3 is 16 residues. After removal of 5 bases from V and 8 bases from J, the junction contained 15 bases not matched to a gene. Germline V gene sequence: CDR1 MDHEN, CDR2 SYDVKM. Here the CDR3 DNA reads TGTGCCAGCAGTCCAGAGGGAGGGAGTGTAGTACACATTCAGTACTTC. Translation gives CASSPEGGSVVHIQYF. Filled out from reference TRBV28 and TRBJ2-4, the complete variable domain reads DVKVTQSSRYLVKRTGEKVFLECVQDMDHENMFWYRQDPGLGLRLIYFSYDVKMKEKGDIPEGYSVSREKKERFSLILESASTNQTSMYLCASSPEGGSVVHIQYFGAGTRLSVL.

This clone has just a few counts. The rearrangement links TRBV7-6 to TRBJ2-1; D uncertain. The germline CDR1 and CDR2 sequences are SGHVS and FNYEAQ. Between the trimmed V and J ends, which lost 1 base and 9 bases, there was a span of 7 bases. This CDR3 comprises 12 residues. As DNA, the CDR3 is TGTGCCAGCAGCTTAGTTAGTAGTGAGCAGTTCTTC. This codes for CASSLVSSEQFF. Drawing the rest from reference TRBV7-6 and TRBJ2-1, the complete variable domain is GAGVSQSPRYKVTKRGQDVALRCDPISGHVSLYWYRQALGQGPEFLTYFNYEAQQDKSGLPNDRFSAERPEGSISTLTIQRTEQRDSAMYRCASSLVSSEQFFGPGTRLTVL.

The rearrangement links TRBV11-1 to TRBJ1-1; D possibly corresponds to TRBD1 (6 bases). The CDR3 contains 15 residues. Trimming removed 5 bases from V and 6 bases from J, with 19 bases in between. Germline V gene data show CDR1 as SGHAT and CDR2 as FQDESV (reference sequence). The CDR3 sequence: CASSLGSTGFPEAFF. CDR3 sequence (DNA): TGTGCCAGCAGCCTTGGCTCTACAGGGTTTCCTGAAGCTTTCTTT. The full variable domain, in which reference TRBV11-1 and TRBJ1-1 provide the parts outside the CDR3, is EAEVAQSPRYKITEKSQAVAFWCDPISGHATLYWYRQILGQGPELLVQFQDESVVDDSQLPKDRFSAERLKGVDSTLKIQPAELGDSAMYLCASSLGSTGFPEAFFGQGTRLTVV.

This clone came up once. The J gene is TRBJ1-4, the V gene TRBV11-2; 9 nucleotides agree with TRBD1. The CDR3 covers 14 residues. Germline CDR1 reads SGHAT; CDR2 reads FQNNGV. V was clipped by 5 bases and J by 8 bases; unmatched bases: 6. The CDR3 sequence is CASSKGTGQEKLFF. For the CDR3, the DNA is TGTGCCAGCAGCAAAGGGACAGGGCAGGAAAAACTGTTTTTT. The full variable domain, in which reference TRBV11-2 and TRBJ1-4 provide the parts outside the CDR3, is EAGVAQSPRYKIIEKRQSVAFWCNPISGHATLYWYQQILGQGPKLLIQFQNNGVVDDSQLPKDRFSAERLKGVDSTLKIQPAKLEDSAVYLCASSKGTGQEKLFFGSGTQLSVL.

This rearrangement joins TRBV19 to TRBJ2-6; a possible D gene is TRBD2 (5 bases). Germline-derived CDR1 and CDR2 are LNHDA and SQIVND (reference sequence). V lost 6 bases to trimming and J lost 0 bases, with 15 bases between them. The CDR3 length is 17 residues. The CDR3 here is CASSILLRVSGANVLTF. The CDR3 DNA reads as TGTGCCAGTAGCATACTCTTGAGGGTCTCTGGGGCCAACGTCCTGACTTTC.

The CDR3 is CASSEGTTGNTIYF. The CDR3 region has the DNA TGTGCCAGCAGTGAAGGGACAACCGGAAACACCATATATTTT. This sequence joins TRBV25-1 and TRBJ1-3; weak D call: TRBD1 (6 bases). The CDR3 is made up of 14 amino acids. The V gene lost 2 bases and the J gene lost 4 bases, with 9 bases spanning the gap. Germline V lookup: CDR1 MGHDK, CDR2 SYGVNS. Combining the CDR3 with reference TRBV25-1 and TRBJ1-3 gives the whole variable domain EADIYQTPRYLVIGTGKKITLECSQTMGHDKMYWYQQDPGMELHLIHYSYGVNSTEKGDLSSESTVSRIRTEHFPLTLESARPSHTSQYLCASSEGTTGNTIYFGEGSWLTVV.

The V gene is TRBV4-3, the J gene TRBJ2-2; tentatively, D is TRBD2 (6 bases). From germline, CDR1 is LGHNA and CDR2 YSLEER. V lost 4 bases and J 4 bases, leaving 13 bases between the germline ends. This CDR3 has 15 residues. The CDR3 here is CASSPSGGVTGELFF. The CDR3, as DNA: TGCGCCAGCAGCCCCTCTGGAGGGGTCACCGGGGAGCTGTTTTTT.

The chain recombines TRBV2 with TRBJ1-2, with TRBD1 as a possible D gene (5 bases). Germline lookup yields CDR1 SNHLY and CDR2 FYNNEI. The length of the CDR3 is 13 residues. Trimming took 6 bases from V and 1 from J, leaving 9 bases between them. The DNA of the CDR3 is TGTGCCAGCAGGGGACCCTTTAACTATGGCTACACCTTC. This encodes CASRGPFNYGYTF.